The 10 T cell receptor beta chains below all came from one sample that was sequenced in a study of blood T cell repertoires in COVID-19. Measured with immunoSEQ multiplex PCR; TCRdb has only the in-frame clones, and not every one. The data show more than 100,000 clones, with about 89% seen just once and around 19% held by the top ten. The material sequenced was peripheral blood. All receptors come from a man aged 45-65 years with active or convalescent COVID-19.

The gene calls are TRBV5-1 and TRBJ1-3, with 7 bases that match TRBD1. Germline-derived CDR1 and CDR2 are SGHRS and YFSETQ. The CDR3 runs 15 residues. J was trimmed by 3 bases and V by 4 bases; bases with no gene match: 7. The CDR3 bases are TGCGCCAGCAGCACGACAGGGAATCTTGGAAACACCATATATTTT. Translation gives CASSTTGNLGNTIYF.

This clone has just one count. The J gene is TRBJ2-3, the V gene TRBV15; a possible D gene is TRBD2 (6 bases). Germline V gene data show CDR1 as LNHNV and CDR2 as YYDKDF (reference sequence). There are 17 residues in the CDR3. Deletions cut 0 bases from V and 2 bases from J, with 15 bases between. CDR3 DNA sequence: TGTGCCACCAGCAGAGATCAAGTTAGCGGACTCACAGATACGCAGTATTTT. Translated, it gives CATSRDQVSGLTDTQYF.

The V gene is TRBV4-3, the J gene TRBJ1-4; TRBD1 matches at 9 bases. Trimming took 1 base from V and 8 from J; bases not matched to a gene: 14. The CDR3 loop spans 18 amino acids. Germline loops: CDR1 LGHNA, CDR2 YSLEER. The CDR3 sequence is CASSQARIFTGTGEKLFF. CDR3 DNA: TGCGCCAGCAGCCAAGCTAGGATTTTTACAGGGACAGGGGAAAAACTGTTTTTT.

The gene calls are TRBV2 and TRBJ1-1; 7 positions match TRBD1. Trimming removed 7 bases from V and 6 bases from J; junction bases left unmatched: 5. Germline V gene data show CDR1 as SNHLY and CDR2 as FYNNEI. The CDR3 loop spans 12 amino acids. CDR3 sequence reads: CASKDRVPEAFF. The CDR3 bases are TGTGCCAGCAAAGACAGGGTCCCTGAAGCTTTCTTT.

The CDR3 nucleotides are TGTGCCAGCAGGCGGGGAGGGGCCAACGTCCTGACTTTC. It specifies CASRRGGANVLTF. The rearrangement links TRBV3-1 (or the pseudogene TRBV3-2) to TRBJ2-6; a weak D match, TRBD2 (6 bases). In germline, CDR1 is LGHDT, CDR2 YNNKEL (reference sequence). The V end lost 6 bases, the J end lost 4 bases, and 7 bases lay between the germline ends. The CDR3 has 13 residues.

The CDR3 is CASGPIVNNEQFF. DNA of the CDR3: TGTGCTAGTGGTCCGATAGTTAACAATGAGCAGTTCTTC. The V and J genes are TRBV12-5 and TRBJ2-1; D unresolved. Germline lookup yields CDR1 LGHNT and CDR2 FRNRAP. Trimming took off 5 bases at V and 5 bases at J, with 10 bases between the two ends. The CDR3 sequence is 13 residues long.

The chain combines TRBV6-6 with TRBJ1-2, with D uncertain. Trimming left V 2 bases short and J 8 bases short, with 15 bases between. The CDR3 has 14 residues. CDR1 is MNHNY and CDR2 is SVGAGI in the germline V gene (reference sequence). CDR3 sequence: CASSYDGAYTGYTF. CDR3 coding DNA: TGTGCCAGCAGTTACGACGGAGCGTACACGGGCTACACCTTC.

V is TRBV10-3 and J is TRBJ2-6; TRBD1 matches 7 bases. This CDR3 has 17 amino acids. The ends lost 0 bases at V and 3 bases at J; junction bases unmatched: 5. Looked up from germline, CDR1 is ENHRY and CDR2 is SYGVKD. The CDR3 sequence is CAISESLNRGGANVLTF. The CDR3 coding sequence is TGTGCCATCAGTGAGTCGCTTAACAGGGGTGGGGCCAACGTCCTGACTTTC.

The chain carries TRBV12-3 or TRBV12-4 and TRBJ1-3, with a possible D match to TRBD1 (5 bases). This CDR3 is built from 13 residues. Trimming shortened V by 3 bases and J by 8 bases, and 11 bases separated the two germline ends. The CDR3 DNA follows: TGTGCCAGCAGTTTCCCAGGGAAGGACACCATATATTTT. It specifies CASSFPGKDTIYF.

J is TRBJ1-1 and V is TRBV11-1, with D perhaps TRBD1 (6 bases). V was pared by 7 bases and J by 3 bases, with 15 bases between. Germline V CDR1 and CDR2: SGHAT, FQDESV (reference sequence). The CDR3 totals 14 residues. Here the CDR3 DNA reads TGTGCCAGCACGCTGCAGGGGTTGGACACTGAAGCTTTCTTT. Translated: CASTLQGLDTEAFF.